The entry that follows covers one TCR beta chain sequence. This record comes from a study of blood T cell repertoires in COVID-19. Study-wide context: Sample material is recorded as cDNA or gDNA derived from T cells, B-cell-depleted T cells, or PBMCs.

Original handling: Reference gene primer amplification in the assay estimated nucleated cell counts. Data came from immunoSEQ multiplex PCR; TCRdb stores just in-frame clones and leaves some out. V and J calls and clone size are copied from that table; D and trimming were computed from the DNA. The repertoire holds under 250,000 clones, with approximately 90% as singletons. This CDR3 has 14 residues. Germline-derived CDR1 and CDR2 are SGHDN and FVKESK. Trimming took 0 bases from V and 3 from J, leaving 9 bases between them. The chain uses TRBV14 and TRBJ2-7, with D perhaps TRBD1 (5 bases). The material sequenced was peripheral blood. The TCR was taken from a man aged 55 to 70 with COVID-19, enrolled during active disease. This chain's CDR3 is CASSQDIGHYEQYF. DNA for the CDR3: TGTGCCAGCAGCCAAGATATTGGACACTACGAGCAGTACTTC.